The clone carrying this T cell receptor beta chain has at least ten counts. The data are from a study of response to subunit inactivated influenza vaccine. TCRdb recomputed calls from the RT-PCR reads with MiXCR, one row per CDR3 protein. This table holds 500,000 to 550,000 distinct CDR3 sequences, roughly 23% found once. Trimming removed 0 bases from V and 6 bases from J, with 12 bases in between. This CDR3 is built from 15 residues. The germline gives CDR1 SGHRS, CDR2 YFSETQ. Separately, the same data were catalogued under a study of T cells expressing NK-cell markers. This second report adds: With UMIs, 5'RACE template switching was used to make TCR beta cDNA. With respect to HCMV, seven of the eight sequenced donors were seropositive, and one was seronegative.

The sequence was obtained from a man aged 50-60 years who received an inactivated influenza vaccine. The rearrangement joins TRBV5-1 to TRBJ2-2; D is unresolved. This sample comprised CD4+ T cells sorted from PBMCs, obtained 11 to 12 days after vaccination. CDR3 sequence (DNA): TGCGCCAGCAGCTTGGCGGTTCAAGGATCCGGGGAGCTGTTTTTT. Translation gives CASSLAVQGSGELFF.